This TCR beta chain was profiled in a study of beta chain features in type 1 diabetes. Study-wide results and caveats: Among patients, naive, central memory and Treg TCRB repertoires appeared more similar than among healthy donors. Across all four CD4+ subsets, people with type 1 diabetes showed modestly shorter TCRB CDR3s.

Remarks on this clone: Its specificity is not known. Other DNA sequences in this sample translate to the same CDR3.

From germline, CDR1 is SGDLS and CDR2 YYNGEE. The V segment lost 7 bases and the J segment 3 bases; nucleotides outside the gene matches: 5. The CDR3 is 13 residues long. The authors reverse transcribed all of the isolated RNA, so sequencing captured expressed TCRB transcripts. Produced via immunoSEQ multiplex PCR; TCRdb's table is partial and in-frame only. The sample carries hundreds of thousands of clones, approximately 15% recorded once. Blood was collected once per donor into heparin, averaging about 100 mL. Sorting based on CD45RO/CCR7/CD25/CD127/CD95/CD27 separated CD4+ naive, central memory, regulatory and stem cell-like memory cells.

Sequencing was carried out using naive CD4+ T cells from blood. The chain employs TRBV9 and TRBJ2-3; 7 bases agree with TRBD2. The clonotype comes from a young man in good health. Here the CDR3 reads CASSPSGTDTQYF. CDR3 sequence (DNA): TGTGCCAGCTCACCTAGCGGAACAGATACGCAGTATTTT.